This paragraph reports one T cell receptor (beta chain). Its antigen is unidentified. Only in-frame clones appear in the TCRdb table, and some are missing; sequencing was by immunoSEQ multiplex PCR. The profile shows some 99,000 clones, over 80% of them singletons. This entry is derived from a study of T cell responses to AZD1222 COVID-19 vaccine. General study findings and limits: When two AZD1222 doses had been given, Spike-specific TCR breadth and depth rose. The peak T cell response came first, and repertoires were sampled only after it. CD4 TCRs linked to vaccination spanned spike, dominating at 160-218 and 743-854. Among AZD1222 vaccinees, only 5 to 7 were seropositive at baseline.

The V end lost 1 base, the J end lost 0 bases, and 6 bases lay between the germline ends. This CDR3 has 14 amino acids. Germline CDR1 and CDR2: MDHEN and SYDVKM. Material: peripheral blood, obtained on day 0 of AZD1222 vaccination. The J gene is TRBJ1-1, the V gene TRBV28; D unresolved. The TCR was taken from an adult in good health. The CDR3 loop reads CASSLLGLNTEAFF. The CDR3 DNA reads as TGTGCCAGCAGTTTATTGGGGTTGAACACTGAAGCTTTCTTT.